This T cell receptor beta chain comes out of a study of T cells in Graves' hyperthyroidism and ophthalmopathy. TCR beta CDR3 regions were amplified from RNA. HTBI primers were used for first-round RT-PCR of the TCR CDR3. TCRdb passed the multiplex PCR reads through MiXCR, listing each CDR3 protein once. Among about 400,000 distinct CDR3 sequences listed, over 12% were seen once. Sequencing was performed on blood. The clonotype originates from a man between 18 and 29 years old with Graves' ophthalmopathy.

The CDR3 is CASSFHQGPSYEQYF. CDR3 nucleotides: TGTGCCAGCAGCTTTCACCAGGGGCCTTCCTACGAGCAGTACTTC. The chain recombines TRBV11-2 with TRBJ2-7, with D perhaps TRBD1 (6 bases). The length of the CDR3 is 15 residues. V was cut by 3 bases and J by 1 base, with 13 bases left in between. CDR1 and CDR2 from the germline V gene are SGHAT and FQNNGV.